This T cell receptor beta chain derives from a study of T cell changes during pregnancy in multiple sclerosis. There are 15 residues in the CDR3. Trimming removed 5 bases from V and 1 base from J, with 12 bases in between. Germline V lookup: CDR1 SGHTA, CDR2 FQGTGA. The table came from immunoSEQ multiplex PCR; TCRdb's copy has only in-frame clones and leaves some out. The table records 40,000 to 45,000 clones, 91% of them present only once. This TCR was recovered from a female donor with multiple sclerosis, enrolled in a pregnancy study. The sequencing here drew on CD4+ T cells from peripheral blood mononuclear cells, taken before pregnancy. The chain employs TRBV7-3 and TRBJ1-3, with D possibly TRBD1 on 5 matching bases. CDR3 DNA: TGTGCCAGCAGCGAACTCCAGGGTTCTGGAAACACCATATATTTT. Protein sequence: CASSELQGSGNTIYF.